Each of the 29 T cell receptor beta chains below was sequenced from the same sample in a study of Graves' ophthalmopathy and Graves' hyperthyroidism. RNA transcripts provided the template for amplifying TCR beta CDR3 regions. First-round RT-PCR with HTBI primers preceded a second-round multiplex PCR. TCRdb reprocessed the multiplex PCR reads via MiXCR and lists one record per CDR3 protein. The sample lists around 1,200,000 distinct CDR3 sequences, 35% to 45% occurring once. The sequencing input was peripheral blood or thyroid tissue (not recorded which). The receptors shown here come from an adult man with Graves' hyperthyroidism.

This clonotype has at least ten counts. V gene TRBV6-6 combines with J gene TRBJ1-3; unclear D gene. CDR1 is MNHNY, CDR2 SVGAGI, per germline (reference sequence). The CDR3 has 15 residues. V lost 7 bases and J 4 bases, leaving 17 bases between the germline ends. The CDR3 nucleotides read TGTGCCAGCATATCCGGGCCGAATGGGGGAAACACCATATATTTT. This translates into CASISGPNGGNTIYF.

As for this clonotype: This could be a read error, since a much larger clone is one nucleotide away. This chain uses TRBV5-1 with TRBJ1-1; tentative D call: TRBD1 (5 bases). The CDR3 runs to 15 residues. The germline CDR1 and CDR2 sequences are SGHRS and YFSETQ. The V gene lost 5 bases and the J gene lost 7 bases, with 21 bases spanning the gap. The CDR3 sequence: CASRAGTDHLDEAFF. The CDR3, as DNA: TGCGCCAGCAGGGCCGGGACTGATCATCTGGATGAAGCTTTCTTT. The variable domain in full, completed from reference TRBV5-1 and TRBJ1-1, reads KAGVTQTPRYLIKTRGQQVTLSCSPISGHRSVSWYQQTPGQGLQFLFEYFSETQRNKGNFPGRFSGRQFSNSRSEMNVSTLELGDSALYLCASRAGTDHLDEAFFGQGTRLTVV.

The chain recombines TRBV20-1 with TRBJ1-2; TRBD1 is a possible D gene (6 bases). Germline-derived CDR1 and CDR2 are DFQATT and SNEGSKA (reference sequence). V was cut by 3 bases and J by 8 bases, with 10 bases left in between. The CDR3 is 11 amino acids. The DNA of the CDR3 is TGCAGTGCTAGTGGACAGTCCGGCTACACCTTC. Amino acid sequence: CSASGQSGYTF.

The sample holds many counts of this clonotype. The V and J genes are TRBV7-9 and TRBJ1-1; 7 bases line up with TRBD1. Germline CDR1 is SEHNR and CDR2 is FQNEAQ (reference sequence). The CDR3 has 13 residues. The V segment lost 5 bases and the J segment 6 bases; nucleotides outside the gene matches: 6. The CDR3 sequence: CASSPGQVPEAFF. CDR3 in DNA: TGTGCCAGCAGCCCTGGACAGGTCCCTGAAGCTTTCTTT.

This clonotype has ten or more counts. In nucleotides, the CDR3 is TGCAGTGCTAGTTGGGACAGGGGCTTGGAGACCCAGTACTTC. Translation: CSASWDRGLETQYF. The genes are TRBV20-1 and TRBJ2-5; the match to TRBD1 covers 10 bases. V gave up 3 bases and J gave up 5 bases; unmatched junction bases: 6. The CDR3 has 14 amino acids. From germline, CDR1 is DFQATT and CDR2 SNEGSKA (reference sequence).

This clonotype was picked up a small number of times. The chain uses TRBV7-9 and TRBJ1-5; D is unresolved. The V gene's germline CDR1 is SEHNR and CDR2 FQNEAQ (reference sequence). V lost 2 bases, J lost 0 bases, and 11 bases lay in between. The CDR3 spans 16 residues. CDR3 nucleotides: TGTGCCAGCAGCTTAAGAGGCCAGGATAGCAATCAGCCCCAGCATTTT. Translating gives CASSLRGQDSNQPQHF.

The chain joins TRBV7-2 to TRBJ2-1; D call uncertain. Germline lookup yields CDR1 SGHTA and CDR2 FQGNSA. This CDR3 is built from 16 residues. V was pared by 1 base and J by 2 bases, with 12 bases between. The CDR3 bases are TGTGCCAGCAGCTTAGATTCAGGCACCCCCTACAATGAGCAGTTCTTC. Protein sequence: CASSLDSGTPYNEQFF.

This clonotype was seen ten or more times. The chain is built from TRBV4-3 and TRBJ1-6, with D possibly being TRBD1 (5 bases). The CDR3 is 15 residues long. The germline V and J ends were trimmed by 2 bases and 11 bases, with 16 bases remaining between them. Germline V gene lookup returns CDR1 LGHNA and CDR2 YSLEER. CDR3: CASSQYQGVAPPLHF. The CDR3 coding sequence is TGCGCCAGCAGCCAATACCAGGGAGTAGCGCCACCCCTCCACTTT.

There are many counts of this clonotype. CDR3 sequence (DNA): TGTGCCAGCACCGAACAGGGTGAGGCGTCCTACGAGCAGTACTTC. The encoded protein is CASTEQGEASYEQYF. The chain links TRBV2 to TRBJ2-7; D perhaps matches TRBD1 (6 bases). V was trimmed by 7 bases and J by 1 base, leaving 17 bases between them. The germline V gene encodes CDR1 SNHLY and CDR2 FYNNEI. The CDR3 length is 15 residues.

The chain carries TRBV20-1 and TRBJ1-4; 8 bases line up with TRBD1. The CDR3 covers 15 residues. Per the germline V gene, CDR1 is DFQATT and CDR2 is SNEGSKA (reference sequence). Trimming removed 5 bases from V and 0 bases from J; junction bases left unmatched: 5. CDR3 DNA sequence: TGCAGTGCTTGGACAGGGATGGCAACTAATGAAAAACTGTTTTTT. Translated: CSAWTGMATNEKLFF.

This clonotype was seen only a few times. The chain is built from TRBV12-3 or TRBV12-4 and TRBJ1-2; 9 bases line up with TRBD1. The CDR3 is 14 residues long. Trimming at V came to 6 bases and at J to 2 bases, leaving 4 bases not matched to a gene. CDR3 sequence (DNA): TGTGCCAGCAGATATACAGGGGGCAACTATGGCTACACCTTC. Protein: CASRYTGGNYGYTF.

The V gene is TRBV9, the J gene TRBJ2-2, with 12 bases matching TRBD2. Germline loops: CDR1 SGDLS, CDR2 YYNGEE. The CDR3 runs to 15 residues. Trimming took 7 bases from V and 7 from J; bases not matched to a gene: 8. The CDR3 DNA follows: TGTGCCAGCGCAGCTAGCGGGAGGGCCGTCGGGGAGCTGTTTTTT. It encodes CASAASGRAVGELFF. Filled out from reference TRBV9 and TRBJ2-2, the complete variable domain reads DSGVTQTPKHLITATGQRVTLRCSPRSGDLSVYWYQQSLDQGLQFLIQYYNGEERAKGNILERFSAQQFPDLHSELNLSSLELGDSALYFCASAASGRAVGELFFGEGSRLTVL.

A few counts support this clonotype. The chain is built from TRBV10-3 and TRBJ2-2; D is possibly TRBD2 (6 bases). The germline V gene has CDR1 ENHRY and CDR2 SYGVKD. Trimming shortened V by 3 bases and J by 0 bases, and 17 bases separated the two germline ends. The CDR3 consists of 18 residues. CDR3 amino acids: CAISDPGWAGTNTGELFF. The CDR3 DNA sequence: TGTGCCATCAGTGACCCCGGCTGGGCGGGAACGAACACCGGGGAGCTGTTTTTT.

The V call is TRBV24-1, the J call TRBJ1-1, with TRBD1 as a possible D gene (6 bases). CDR1 and CDR2 from the germline V gene are KGHDR and SFDVKD. CDR3 length equals 13 residues. Written as DNA, the CDR3 is TGTGCTAGGGGGGGGGCGGGGAACACTGAAGCTTTCTTT. Protein product: CARGGAGNTEAFF.

This clonotype was counted between two and nine times. V and J are TRBV11-1 and TRBJ2-5, with TRBD2 identical over 7 bases. The CDR3 extends over 15 amino acids. V gave up 3 bases and J gave up 4 bases; unmatched junction bases: 8. Germline CDR1 is SGHAT and CDR2 is FQDESV (reference sequence). This CDR3 reads CASSFGGRIGETQYF. CDR3 DNA sequence: TGTGCCAGCAGCTTCGGCGGGAGAATAGGAGAGACCCAGTACTTC.

This clonotype was counted ten times or more. V and J are TRBV7-2 and TRBJ2-2, with 9 bases identical to TRBD2. V trimming: 2 bases; J trimming: 7 bases; junction bases outside the gene matches: 14. CDR1 and CDR2 (germline): SGHTA, FQGNSA. This CDR3 comprises 18 residues. The CDR3 DNA reads as TGTGCCAGCAGCTTATCGCGCCAAGCGGGGGGCCGGGGCGGGGAGCTGTTTTTT. Its translation is CASSLSRQAGGRGGELFF.

This rearrangement joins TRBV10-3 to TRBJ2-7; 9 bases align to TRBD2. CDR3 size: 14 residues. The germline CDR1 and CDR2 sequences are ENHRY and SYGVKD. After removal of 10 bases from V and 3 bases from J, the junction contained 10 bases not matched to a gene. As DNA, the CDR3 is TGTGCCAGCGTGGGACTAGCAGAACTCTACGAGCAGTACTTC. It encodes CASVGLAELYEQYF.

V and J are TRBV5-1 and TRBJ2-2; D unresolved. The CDR3 is made up of 17 amino acids. Germline V gene sequence: CDR1 SGHRS, CDR2 YFSETQ. V was pared by 0 bases and J by 0 bases, with 12 bases between. In DNA form, the CDR3 reads TGCGCCAGCAGCTTGGATTTAGGGAACACGAACACCGGGGAGCTGTTTTTT. This gives the protein CASSLDLGNTNTGELFF. The full variable domain, its missing parts supplied by reference TRBV5-1 and TRBJ2-2, is KAGVTQTPRYLIKTRGQQVTLSCSPISGHRSVSWYQQTPGQGLQFLFEYFSETQRNKGNFPGRFSGRQFSNSRSEMNVSTLELGDSALYLCASSLDLGNTNTGELFFGEGSRLTVL.

Regarding this clonotype: The germline gene is not matched at one end of the junction; a read error may be the cause. The rearrangement uses TRBV2 and TRBJ1-6; a possible D gene is TRBD1 (5 bases). Germline loops: CDR1 SNHLY, CDR2 FYNNEI. This CDR3 contains 13 residues. The CDR3 DNA follows: TGTGCCGGCAGAGAGGGGAATAATTCACCCCTCCACTTT. This sequence encodes CAGREGNNSPLHF.

As concerns this clonotype: A much larger clone lies a single base off, so this may be a read error. Given the absence of the conserved phenylalanine or tryptophan at the CDR3 end, a read error is likely. This chain joins TRBV7-3 and TRBJ1-2; D might be TRBD1 (6 bases). The CDR3 contains 14 residues. Deletions cut 5 bases from V and 3 bases from J, with 13 bases between. CDR1 is SGHTA, CDR2 FQGTGA, per germline. The CDR3 DNA follows: TGTGCCAGCAGCCCCGACAGGTTCGACTATGGCTACACCTCC. This sequence encodes CASSPDRFDYGYTS.

Note on this clonotype: This could be a read error, since a much larger clone is one nucleotide away. The chain couples TRBV19 to TRBJ1-4; no definite D call. CDR1 and CDR2 from the germline V gene are LNHDA and SQIVND (reference sequence). V was shortened by 6 bases and J by 13 bases, with 6 bases between the two germline ends. The CDR3 is 9 amino acids. CDR3: CASRKGLFF. The CDR3 region has the DNA TGTGCCAGTAGGAAAGGACTGTTTTTT.

This sequence joins TRBV6-5 and TRBJ1-2; D is unclear. Germline lookup yields CDR1 MNHEY and CDR2 SVGAGI. With 0 bases removed from V and 4 bases from J, the gap between germline ends came to 9 bases. The CDR3 totals 14 residues. For the CDR3, the DNA is TGTGCCAGCAGTTACTCGTCGGTCCCCTATGGCTACACCTTC. It is translated as CASSYSSVPYGYTF.

As DNA, the CDR3 is TGTGCCAGCAGTTACAGTCGGGCAGGGGTGGGGACCCAGTACTTC. Translated: CASSYSRAGVGTQYF. This chain links TRBV6-5 with TRBJ2-5; D is perhaps TRBD1 (6 bases). The V end was cut by 2 bases, the J end by 7 bases, with 17 bases between. CDR1 is MNHEY and CDR2 is SVGAGI in the germline V gene. The CDR3 runs 15 residues.

The chain combines TRBV28 with TRBJ1-1, with D possibly TRBD1 on 6 matching bases. Germline CDR1 and CDR2: MDHEN and SYDVKM. The CDR3 totals 14 residues. Trimming took 6 bases from V and 8 from J, leaving 19 bases between them. The CDR3 is CASSKTGPGREAFF. The DNA for the CDR3 is TGTGCCAGCAGCAAGACAGGCCCTGGGAGGGAAGCTTTCTTT.

This chain links TRBV5-5 with TRBJ2-5; tentatively, D is TRBD2 (5 bases). The V gene lost 4 bases and the J gene lost 1 base, with 11 bases spanning the gap. Germline CDR1 SGHKS, CDR2 YYEKEE (reference sequence). The CDR3 is 14 residues long. For the CDR3, the DNA is TGTGCCAGCAGCGTAGCGATGGGCCAAGAGACCCAGTACTTC. Protein product: CASSVAMGQETQYF.

This chain uses TRBV7-6 with TRBJ2-5; TRBD2 is a possible D gene (6 bases). The DNA end is a closer match to TRBJ2-4, so the J assignment may be wrong. In germline, CDR1 is SGHVS, CDR2 FNYEAQ. The CDR3 spans 16 residues. CDR3 DNA: TGTGCCAGCAGCTTAGCCCCGGAGGGGCAAAGGAACATTCAGTACTTC. Protein: CASSLAPEGQRNIQYF.

This clonotype was counted many times. The chain combines TRBV14 with TRBJ1-2, with D hard to call. The CDR3 spans 14 residues. The germline CDR1 and CDR2 sequences are SGHDN and FVKESK. With 4 bases removed from V and 8 bases from J, the gap between germline ends came to 17 bases. The CDR3 spells CASSPRAPGEGYTF. DNA of the CDR3: TGTGCCAGCAGCCCCCGGGCTCCAGGCGAAGGCTACACCTTC.

This clonotype has at least ten counts. The gene calls are TRBV7-8 and TRBJ2-7; 10 bases map to TRBD2. The CDR3 has 13 residues. The J segment lost 6 bases and the V segment lost 4 bases, leaving 3 bases of the junction unmatched. Germline CDR1 reads SGHVS; CDR2 reads FQNEAQ. The CDR3 nucleotides read TGTGCCAGCAGCTCGACTAGCGGGTTCGAGCAGTACTTC. Residues: CASSSTSGFEQYF.

The chain recombines TRBV7-2 with TRBJ1-1; 7 bases are a match to TRBD1. The CDR3 is made up of 15 amino acids. From germline, CDR1 is SGHTA and CDR2 FQGNSA. V gave up 6 bases and J gave up 2 bases; unmatched junction bases: 9. The CDR3 loop reads CASRKQGRVNTEAFF. The CDR3 DNA sequence: TGTGCCAGCAGGAAACAGGGGAGGGTCAACACTGAAGCTTTCTTT.